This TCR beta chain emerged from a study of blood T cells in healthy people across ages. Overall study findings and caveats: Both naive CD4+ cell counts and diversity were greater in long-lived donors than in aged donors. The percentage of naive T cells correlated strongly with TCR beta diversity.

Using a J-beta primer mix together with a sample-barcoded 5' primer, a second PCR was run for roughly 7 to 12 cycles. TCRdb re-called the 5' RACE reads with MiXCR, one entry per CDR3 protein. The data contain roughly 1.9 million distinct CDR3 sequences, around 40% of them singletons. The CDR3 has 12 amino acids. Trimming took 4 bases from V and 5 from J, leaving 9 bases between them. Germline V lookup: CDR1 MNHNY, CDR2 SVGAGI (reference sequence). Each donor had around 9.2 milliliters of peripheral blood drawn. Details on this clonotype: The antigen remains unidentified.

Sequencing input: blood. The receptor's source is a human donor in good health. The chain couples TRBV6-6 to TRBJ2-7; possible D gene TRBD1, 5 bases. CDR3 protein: CASSSGWHEQYF. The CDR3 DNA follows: TGTGCCAGCAGTTCAGGGTGGCACGAGCAGTACTTC.